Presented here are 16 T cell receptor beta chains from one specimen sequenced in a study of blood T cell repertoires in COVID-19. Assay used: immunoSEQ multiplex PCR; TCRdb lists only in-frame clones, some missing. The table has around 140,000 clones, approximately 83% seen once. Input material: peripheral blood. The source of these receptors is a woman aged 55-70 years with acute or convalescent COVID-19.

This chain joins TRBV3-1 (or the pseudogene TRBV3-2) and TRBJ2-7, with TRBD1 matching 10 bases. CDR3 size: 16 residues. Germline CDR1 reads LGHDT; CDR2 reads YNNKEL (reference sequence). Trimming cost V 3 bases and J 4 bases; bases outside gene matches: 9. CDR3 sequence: CASSHLDRGRLYEQYF. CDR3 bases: TGTGCCAGCAGCCATCTAGACAGGGGGCGATTGTACGAGCAGTACTTC.

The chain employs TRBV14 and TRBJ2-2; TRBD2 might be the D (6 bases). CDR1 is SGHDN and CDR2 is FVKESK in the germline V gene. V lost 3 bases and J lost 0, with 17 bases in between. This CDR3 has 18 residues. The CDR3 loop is CASSHAISGLSNTGELFF. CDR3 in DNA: TGTGCCAGCAGCCATGCAATTAGCGGACTCTCGAACACCGGGGAGCTGTTTTTT.

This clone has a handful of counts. The CDR3 DNA follows: TGCGCCAGCAGCCAAGGGGTGAGTAGGGGCATCACTGAAGCTTTCTTT. Protein product: CASSQGVSRGITEAFF. This chain connects TRBV4-1 to TRBJ1-1, with D perhaps TRBD1 (5 bases). Germline lookup yields CDR1 MGHRA and CDR2 YSYEKL. CDR3 size: 16 residues. V lost 1 base and J lost 4, with 16 bases in between.

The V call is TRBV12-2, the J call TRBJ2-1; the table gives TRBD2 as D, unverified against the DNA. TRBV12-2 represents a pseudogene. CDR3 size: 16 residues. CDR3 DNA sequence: TGTGCAAGTCGCTTACCCCCCACTAGCGGGAGTTCTGAGCAGTTCTTC. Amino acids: CASRLPPTSGSSEQFF.

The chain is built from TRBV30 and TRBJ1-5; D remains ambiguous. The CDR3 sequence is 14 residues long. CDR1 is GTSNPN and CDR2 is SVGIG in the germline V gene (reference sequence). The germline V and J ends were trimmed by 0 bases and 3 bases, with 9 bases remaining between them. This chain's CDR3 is CAWSVGDLNQPQHF. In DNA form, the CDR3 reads TGTGCCTGGAGTGTAGGAGACCTCAATCAGCCCCAGCATTTT.

CDR3 in DNA: TGCAGCGTTGAAGATGATACTAGCGGCTTTATGAATGAGCAGTTCTTC. It specifies CSVEDDTSGFMNEQFF. This chain links TRBV29-1 with TRBJ2-1; TRBD2 matches 8 bases. Unmatched junction bases numbered 11, after V lost 0 bases and J lost 7 bases. The CDR3 extends over 16 amino acids. The germline CDR1 and CDR2 sequences are SQVTM and ANQGSEA.

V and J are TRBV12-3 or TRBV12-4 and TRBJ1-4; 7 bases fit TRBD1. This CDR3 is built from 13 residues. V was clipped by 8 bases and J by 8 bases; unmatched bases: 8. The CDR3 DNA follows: TGTGCCAGCGCTGTCAGGGGGACGGAAAAACTGTTTTTT. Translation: CASAVRGTEKLFF.

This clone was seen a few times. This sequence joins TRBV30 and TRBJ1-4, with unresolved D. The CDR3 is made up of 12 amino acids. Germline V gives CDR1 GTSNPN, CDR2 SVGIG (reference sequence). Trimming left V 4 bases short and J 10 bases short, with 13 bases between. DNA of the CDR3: TGTGCCTGGATACCTCTAGACGGAAAACTGTTTTTT. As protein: CAWIPLDGKLFF.

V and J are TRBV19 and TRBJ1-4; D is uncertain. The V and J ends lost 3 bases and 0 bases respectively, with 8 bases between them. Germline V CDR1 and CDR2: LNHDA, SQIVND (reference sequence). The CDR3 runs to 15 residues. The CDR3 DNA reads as TGTGCCAGTAGTATGTCGGTTGCAACTAATGAAAAACTGTTTTTT. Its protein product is CASSMSVATNEKLFF.

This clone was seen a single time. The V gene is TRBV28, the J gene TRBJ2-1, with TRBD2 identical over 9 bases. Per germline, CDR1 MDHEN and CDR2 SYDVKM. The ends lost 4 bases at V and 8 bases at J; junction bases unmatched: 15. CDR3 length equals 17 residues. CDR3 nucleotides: TGTGCCAGCAGTTCTGCCTCCGTTGGCGGGAGGGAAGATGAGCAGTTCTTC. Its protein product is CASSSASVGGREDEQFF.

CDR3 DNA sequence: TGTGCCAGCAGTTCAAGGCGGGAGGCCATCACCGGGGAGCTGTTTTTT. It yields the protein CASSSRREAITGELFF. The rearrangement links TRBV11-3 to TRBJ2-2, with 8 bases aligning to TRBD2. The CDR3 sequence is 16 residues long. Germline values: CDR1 SGHNT, CDR2 YENEEA. J was trimmed by 4 bases and V by 6 bases; bases with no gene match: 10.

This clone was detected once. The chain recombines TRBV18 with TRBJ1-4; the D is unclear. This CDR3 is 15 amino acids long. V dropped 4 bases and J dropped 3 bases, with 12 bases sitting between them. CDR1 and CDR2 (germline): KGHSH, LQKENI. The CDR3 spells CASSLNISPNEKLFF. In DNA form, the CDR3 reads TGTGCCAGCTCACTAAACATCTCCCCTAATGAAAAACTGTTTTTT. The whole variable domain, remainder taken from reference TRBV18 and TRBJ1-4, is NAGVMQNPRHLVRRRGQEARLRCSPMKGHSHVYWYRQLPEEGLKFMVYLQKENIIDESGMPKERFSAEFPKEGPSILRIQQVVRGDSAAYFCASSLNISPNEKLFFGSGTQLSVL.

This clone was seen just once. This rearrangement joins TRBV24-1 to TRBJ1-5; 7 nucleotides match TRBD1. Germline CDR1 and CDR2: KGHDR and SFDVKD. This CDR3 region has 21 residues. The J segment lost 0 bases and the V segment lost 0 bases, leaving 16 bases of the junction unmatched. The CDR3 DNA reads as TGTGCCACCAGTGATTTGCAAGAAGGGGGCAGGGGTCGGCATAGCAATCAGCCCCAGCATTTT. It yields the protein CATSDLQEGGRGRHSNQPQHF.

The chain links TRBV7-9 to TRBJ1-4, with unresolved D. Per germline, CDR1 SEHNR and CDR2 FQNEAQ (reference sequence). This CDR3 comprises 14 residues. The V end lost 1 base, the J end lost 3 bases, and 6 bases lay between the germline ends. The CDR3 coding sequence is TGTGCCAGCAGCTTAGGGCAGTCTAATGAAAAACTGTTTTTT. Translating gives CASSLGQSNEKLFF.

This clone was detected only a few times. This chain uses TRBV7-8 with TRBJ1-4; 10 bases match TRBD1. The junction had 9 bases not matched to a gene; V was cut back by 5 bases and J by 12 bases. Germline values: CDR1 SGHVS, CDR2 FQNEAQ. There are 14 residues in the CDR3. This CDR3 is CASSPVDRGSQLFF. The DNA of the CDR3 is TGTGCCAGCAGCCCCGTGGACAGGGGGAGTCAACTGTTTTTT.

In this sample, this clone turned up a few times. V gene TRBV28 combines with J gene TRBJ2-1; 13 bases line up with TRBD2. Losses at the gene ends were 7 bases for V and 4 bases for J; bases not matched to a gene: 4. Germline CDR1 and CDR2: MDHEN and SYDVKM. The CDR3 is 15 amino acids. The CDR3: CASTPGLAGYNEQFF. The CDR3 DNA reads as TGTGCCAGCACCCCGGGACTAGCGGGATACAATGAGCAGTTCTTC.